This T cell receptor (beta chain) was identified in a study of graft-versus-host responses after intestinal transplantation. Only in-frame clones appear in the TCRdb table, and some are missing; sequencing was by immunoSEQ multiplex PCR. The sample yields over 60,000 clones, roughly 92% seen once. Study outcomes and limitations: Recipient marrow harbored GvH clones, some of which surfaced first in ileum or blood.

CDR1 is SEHNR and CDR2 is FQNEAQ in the germline V gene (reference sequence). CDR3 size: 15 residues. Between the trimmed V and J ends, which lost 5 bases and 2 bases, there was a span of 15 bases. Regarding this clone: Its matching antigen is unknown.

Sequenced material: bone marrow, taken approximately 740 days after intestinal transplantation. This TCR was sampled from a human patient who received an intestinal transplant, so some T cells may come from the graft donor. The chain is built from TRBV7-9 and TRBJ2-5, with D uncertain. CDR3 residues: CASSHWTELQETQYF. CDR3 DNA sequence: TGTGCCAGCAGCCATTGGACGGAACTACAAGAGACCCAGTACTTC.